The entry that follows covers one T cell receptor (beta chain) sequence. Antigen unknown. Germline V gives CDR1 LGHNA, CDR2 YNFKEQ. The J segment lost 8 bases and the V segment lost 4 bases, leaving 12 bases of the junction unmatched. CDR3 length: 16 amino acids. This sample was taken from a study of OX40 agonist ivuxolimab in advanced cancers. Sequencing used immunoSEQ multiplex PCR; TCRdb keeps in-frame clones, though not all of them. Here the sample spans under 85,000 clones, 65% to 90% being singletons. Points from the study as a whole: Partial responders treated at 0.1-3.0 mg/kg exhibited clonal expansion among the lowest measured.

V is TRBV4-2 and J is TRBJ2-1; 9 bases fit TRBD1. The clonotype originates from an adult with an advanced solid tumor such as melanoma, head and neck, liver or kidney cancer. The sample consisted of CD4+ or CD8+ T cells sorted from blood, taken in a trial of the OX40 agonist ivuxolimab. CDR3 in DNA: TGTGCCAGCAGCCCAAGGACAGGGGCCCTGAATCATGAGCAGTTCTTC. It yields the protein CASSPRTGALNHEQFF.